The T cell receptor (beta chain) described here comes from a study of shared clonotypes between healthy human individuals. Method: immunoSEQ multiplex PCR; TCRdb's copy keeps in-frame clones and lacks some. The sample comprises 550,000 to 700,000 clones, approximately 73% of which are singletons, and around 1.7% rests with the top ten. The CDR3 extends over 15 amino acids. From germline, CDR1 is MDHEN and CDR2 SYDVKM. Between the trimmed V and J ends, which lost 1 base and 0 bases, there was a span of 6 bases. What was sequenced was memory CD4+ T cells sorted from blood. The subset: CD45RA-negative fraction. This chain connects TRBV28 to TRBJ2-2; no definite D call. This clonotype was obtained from a woman aged 25 to 39 in good health. The CDR3 region has the DNA TGTGCCAGCAGTTTATTTGATGCGAACACCGGGGAGCTGTTTTTT. Protein sequence: CASSLFDANTGELFF.